This TCR beta chain was profiled in a study of shared clonotypes between healthy human individuals. Turning to the study itself: Three plates each covered CD4 naive and memory; CD8 naive two, CD8 memory one.

Libraries were prepared by immunoSEQ multiplex PCR; TCRdb keeps only in-frame clonotypes and omits some of them. The sample holds about 1,800,000 clones; around 96% are singletons and the top ten take more than 0.9%. Trimming cost V 0 bases and J 5 bases, with 11 bases left between them. The CDR3 loop spans 14 amino acids. Germline-derived CDR1 and CDR2 are MGHRA and YSYEKL. CD45RO-negative CD8 cells positively selected for CCR7 made up the naive population, which excluded terminally differentiated effector memory CD45RA+ cells. V usage is TRBV4-1 and J usage is TRBJ2-7; unclear D gene. The sample consisted of naive CD8+ T cells sorted from blood. The TCR comes from a man aged 18-30 years in good health. This CDR3 is CASSQEGTPHEQYF. In nucleotides, the CDR3 is TGCGCCAGCAGCCAAGAAGGTACACCCCACGAGCAGTACTTC.